This T cell receptor (beta chain) was identified in a study of CD8 T cells in ankylosing spondylitis. Regarding the study as a whole: In peripheral blood, disease-linked CD8+ clones occurred at relatively low frequencies. Before this, some motif variants had been reported in reactive arthritis synovial fluid and blood.

Germline V CDR1 and CDR2: DFQATT, SNEGSKA (reference sequence). With 0 bases clipped from V and 6 bases from J, the junction kept 9 bases outside the gene matches. CDR3 length: 16 amino acids. Scientists made TCR beta libraries using quantitative 5'-RACE with molecular barcodes. In TCRdb, the 5' RACE reads were re-called with MiXCR into one record per CDR3 protein. The sample records under 250,000 distinct CDR3 sequences, roughly a tenth being singletons. This clonotype was recorded at least ten times. What it binds is not known. The chain couples TRBV20-1 to TRBJ1-5, with 9 bases identical to TRBD1. What was sequenced was blood, either unsorted or a sorted T cell fraction (not recorded which). The source of this sequence is a male donor with ankylosing spondylitis or in good health (not recorded which). CDR3 residues: CSARDLTGGEVQPQHF. In DNA, the CDR3 is TGCAGTGCTAGAGACCTTACAGGGGGCGAGGTTCAGCCCCAGCATTTT.